Each of the 20 T cell receptor beta chains below was sequenced from the same sample in a study of OX40 agonist ivuxolimab in advanced cancers. Some clones are missing from TCRdb's copy, which holds only in-frame ones; the method was immunoSEQ multiplex PCR. The data hold about 98,000 clones, with roughly nine tenths observed a single time. Sequenced material: CD4+ or CD8+ T cells sorted from blood, taken in a trial of the OX40 agonist ivuxolimab. The source is an adult with an advanced solid tumor such as melanoma, head and neck, liver or kidney cancer.

The V gene is TRBV10-1, the J gene TRBJ1-2; D is possibly TRBD1 (5 bases). Germline CDR1 and CDR2: WNHNN and SYGVQD (reference sequence). The ends were cut back, 7 bases at V and 3 bases at J, with 21 bases in the middle. CDR3 size: 16 residues. CDR3 protein: CASKFGGGLRDYGYTF. CDR3 DNA sequence: TGCGCCAGCAAGTTCGGGGGGGGGTTGCGTGACTATGGCTACACCTTC.

The chain joins TRBV7-2 to TRBJ1-4; D not certain. Germline loops: CDR1 SGHTA, CDR2 FQGNSA. The CDR3 loop spans 13 amino acids. V shed 2 bases and J shed 8 bases, with 9 bases lying between them. The DNA for the CDR3 is TGTGCCAGCAGCTTAAGCGGTAACGAAAAACTGTTTTTT. This encodes CASSLSGNEKLFF.

DNA of the CDR3: TGTGCCAGCACGTTGACGGACATGAACACTGAAGCTTTCTTT. It translates to CASTLTDMNTEAFF. J is TRBJ1-1 and V is TRBV2, with D possibly matching TRBD1 (5 bases). Trimming took 7 bases from V and 0 from J, leaving 12 bases between them. Germline-derived CDR1 and CDR2 are SNHLY and FYNNEI. CDR3 length equals 14 residues.

The chain recombines TRBV19 with TRBJ1-5, with D unresolved. CDR1 and CDR2 from the germline V gene are LNHDA and SQIVND (reference sequence). There are 15 residues in the CDR3. Deletions cut 1 base from V and 0 bases from J, with 7 bases between. CDR3 region: CASSIVEYSNQPQHF. The CDR3 nucleotides are TGTGCCAGTAGTATAGTCGAGTATAGCAATCAGCCCCAGCATTTT. Together with reference TRBV19 and TRBJ1-5, the CDR3 gives the full variable domain: DGGITQSPKYLFRKEGQNVTLSCEQNLNHDAMYWYRQDPGQGLRLIYYSQIVNDFQKGDIAEGYSVSREKKESFPLTVTSAQKNPTAFYLCASSIVEYSNQPQHFGDGTRLSIL.

The chain carries TRBV5-6 and TRBJ1-5; a weak D match, TRBD1 (5 bases). V was shortened by 7 bases and J by 9 bases, with 17 bases between the two germline ends. The length of the CDR3 is 13 residues. From germline, CDR1 is SGHDT and CDR2 YYEEEE. In DNA, the CDR3 is TGTGCCAGCTCAACCGGAGGGGCGACGCCCCAGCATTTT. Its protein product is CASSTGGATPQHF.

The chain has TRBV18 and TRBJ1-5; a possible D gene is TRBD1 (6 bases). With 3 bases removed from V and 7 bases from J, the gap between germline ends came to 10 bases. This CDR3 has 13 residues. Germline V gene lookup returns CDR1 KGHSH and CDR2 LQKENI. In DNA, the CDR3 is TGTGCCAGCTCACCGGACAGTAGACAGCCCCAGCATTTT. The encoded protein is CASSPDSRQPQHF.

The CDR3 loop is CASSPRTGRGAFF. The CDR3 bases are TGTGCCAGCAGTCCCCGGACAGGGAGAGGAGCTTTCTTT. This sequence joins TRBV27 and TRBJ1-1; 8 bases match TRBD1. Germline-derived CDR1 and CDR2 are MNHEY and SMNVEV (reference sequence). This CDR3 has 13 amino acids. Germline trimming cut 5 bases from V and 10 bases from J; bases unmatched to any gene: 9.

V gene TRBV7-2 combines with J gene TRBJ2-1, with TRBD2 matching 7 bases. V lost 3 bases, J lost 8 bases, and 4 bases stayed unmatched. The CDR3 runs 13 residues. The germline gives CDR1 SGHTA, CDR2 FQGNSA. The CDR3 bases are TGTGCCAGCAGCTTCGAGGGAGGGCATGAGCAGTTCTTC. Protein: CASSFEGGHEQFF.

The rearrangement joins TRBV19 to TRBJ1-4; TRBD1 aligns across 12 bases. Germline-derived CDR1 and CDR2 are LNHDA and SQIVND (reference sequence). The trim removed 7 bases at V and 3 bases at J, leaving 6 bases unmatched. This CDR3 has 16 residues. The chain's CDR3 is CASTTGTGGPNEKLFF. The CDR3 nucleotides are TGTGCCAGTACCACCGGGACAGGGGGCCCTAATGAAAAACTGTTTTTT.

The rearrangement joins TRBV18 to TRBJ2-7; 7 nucleotides line up with TRBD1. The J segment lost 3 bases and the V segment lost 2 bases, leaving 1 base of the junction unmatched. The CDR3 length is 13 residues. The V gene's germline CDR1 is KGHSH and CDR2 LQKENI. The CDR3 region is CASSPGTVYEQYV. For the CDR3, the DNA is TGTGCCAGCTCACCAGGGACAGTCTACGAGCAGTACGTC.

This chain uses TRBV6-1 with TRBJ2-7, with D unclear. The V and J ends lost 6 bases and 2 bases respectively, with 5 bases between them. Germline V lookup: CDR1 MNHNS, CDR2 SASEGT. There are 11 residues in the CDR3. Written as DNA, the CDR3 is TGTGCCAGCAGGGAAACCTACGAGCAGTACTTC. It is translated as CASRETYEQYF.

The chain is built from TRBV5-8 and TRBJ2-2; TRBD1 matches at 7 bases. With 4 bases clipped from V and 5 bases from J, the junction kept 8 bases outside the gene matches. CDR1 SGHTS and CDR2 YDEGEE come from the germline V gene. The CDR3 length is 15 residues. CDR3 sequence: CASSGITGVTGELFF. The CDR3 DNA is TGTGCCAGCAGCGGAATTACAGGGGTTACCGGGGAGCTGTTTTTT.

The J gene is TRBJ2-5, the V gene TRBV30; D may correspond to TRBD1 or TRBD2 (6 bases each). The CDR3 loop spans 13 amino acids. Trimming removed 5 bases at V and 7 bases at J, with 17 bases between. Germline CDR1 reads GTSNPN; CDR2 reads SVGIG (reference sequence). CDR3 in DNA: TGTGCCTGGGGGGTAGGGGGGCGCGGGACCCAGTACTTC. This codes for CAWGVGGRGTQYF.

The rearrangement joins TRBV7-3 to TRBJ2-3, with TRBD2 as a possible D gene (5 bases). The germline CDR1 and CDR2 sequences are SGHTA and FQGTGA. V was cut by 5 bases and J by 0 bases, with 9 bases left in between. The CDR3 length is 14 residues. The CDR3 bases are TGTGCCAGCAGCCTCGGGATTAGCACAGATACGCAGTATTTT. This gives the protein CASSLGISTDTQYF.

This clone was counted a few times. The rearrangement links TRBV10-3 to TRBJ1-5; D gene uncertain. The CDR3 totals 13 residues. The germline V gene encodes CDR1 ENHRY and CDR2 SYGVKD. V was cut by 5 bases and J by 6 bases, with 11 bases left in between. The CDR3 sequence: CAISLTESQPQHF. The DNA for the CDR3 is TGTGCCATCAGTCTTACGGAAAGTCAGCCCCAGCATTTT.

This clone is a singleton in its sample. The chain has TRBV29-1 and TRBJ1-1; D gene unclear. CDR3 size: 12 residues. The V and J ends lost 7 bases and 7 bases respectively, with 16 bases between them. Germline V gives CDR1 SQVTM, CDR2 ANQGSEA. As DNA, the CDR3 is TGCAGCGGGGCCCCCTGGCGAAGTGAAGCTTTCTTT. The encoded protein is CSGAPWRSEAFF.

The chain carries TRBV25-1 and TRBJ1-1; TRBD1 might be the D (5 bases). Germline assignment: CDR1 MGHDK and CDR2 SYGVNS. The V end lost 7 bases, the J end lost 1 base, and 7 bases lay between the germline ends. This CDR3 region has 12 residues. DNA for the CDR3: TGTGCCAGCAAGGGACGGAACACTGAAGCTTTCTTT. It yields the protein CASKGRNTEAFF.

The chain links TRBV6-1 to TRBJ2-6; TRBD1 matches 7 bases. The V gene's germline CDR1 is MNHNS and CDR2 SASEGT. V shed 4 bases and J 3 bases; nucleotides not matched to a gene: 6. This CDR3 has 16 residues. DNA of the CDR3: TGTGCCAGCAGTGGACAGGGCTGGGGTGGGGCCAACGTCCTGACTTTC. Its protein is CASSGQGWGGANVLTF.

The genes are TRBV6-1 and TRBJ2-7; TRBD1 matches 8 bases. This CDR3 spans 14 amino acids. V was clipped by 6 bases and J by 0 bases; unmatched bases: 4. Per germline, CDR1 MNHNS and CDR2 SASEGT. In DNA, the CDR3 is TGTGCCAGCAGCGGACAGGGTAGCTCCTACGAGCAGTACGTC. This sequence encodes CASSGQGSSYEQYV.

The chain has TRBV30 and TRBJ2-3; 7 nucleotides align to TRBD1. The CDR3 is 19 amino acids. V lost 0 bases and J lost 2; bases outside the gene matches: 17. Germline V gene data show CDR1 as GTSNPN and CDR2 as SVGIG (reference sequence). The CDR3 spells CAWSVRLGQSTYSTDTQYF. The CDR3 DNA follows: TGTGCCTGGAGTGTACGGTTGGGACAGTCGACTTATTCCACAGATACGCAGTATTTT.